What follows are 30 T cell receptor beta chains derived from one specimen sequenced in a study of blood T cell repertoires in COVID-19. TCRdb keeps only in-frame clones here, not all; method: immunoSEQ multiplex PCR. The repertoire holds 20,000 to 25,000 clones, with around nine tenths as singletons. The material sequenced was peripheral blood. These receptors all stem from a human donor in a cohort sampled during active COVID-19. The donor label of this sample is uncertain.

V and J are TRBV28 and TRBJ2-7; D is ambiguous. V lost 4 bases and J lost 2, with 15 bases in between. Germline CDR1 and CDR2: MDHEN and SYDVKM. The CDR3 totals 15 residues. The CDR3: CASSSLTRRAYEQYF. The CDR3 DNA reads as TGTGCCAGCAGTTCCCTAACTCGGAGAGCCTACGAGCAGTACTTC.

The chain uses TRBV6-5 and TRBJ2-7; 7 nucleotides agree with TRBD2. V trimming: 6 bases; J trimming: 2 bases; junction bases outside the gene matches: 4. Germline V gene data show CDR1 as MNHEY and CDR2 as SVGAGI. The CDR3 contains 13 residues. For the CDR3, the DNA is TGTGCCAGCAGGGGACTATCTCCCTACGAGCAGTACTTC. This translates into CASRGLSPYEQYF.

The rearrangement uses TRBV6-1 and TRBJ2-3, with TRBD2 identical over 15 bases. Germline loops: CDR1 MNHNS, CDR2 SASEGT. The CDR3 runs 19 residues. Trimming at V came to 3 bases and at J to 4 bases, leaving 11 bases not matched to a gene. This CDR3 is CASSDGLAGGPGFPDTQYF. The CDR3 DNA follows: TGTGCCAGCAGTGACGGACTAGCGGGAGGGCCCGGGTTCCCAGATACGCAGTATTTT.

The gene calls are TRBV11-1 and TRBJ2-3; 10 nucleotides line up with TRBD1. This CDR3 comprises 13 residues. V shed 5 bases, J shed 6 bases, and the junction held 2 bases outside the gene matches. Germline assignment: CDR1 SGHAT and CDR2 FQDESV (reference sequence). The CDR3 region has the DNA TGTGCCAGCAGCCAGGACAGGGGGGATACGCAGTATTTT. It yields the protein CASSQDRGDTQYF.

The chain joins TRBV27 to TRBJ2-2; a weak D match, TRBD1 (6 bases). The CDR3 loop spans 14 amino acids. The V end was cut by 6 bases, the J end by 1 base, with 9 bases between. Germline V lookup: CDR1 MNHEY, CDR2 SMNVEV (reference sequence). CDR3 sequence reads: CASRMGQNTGELFF. DNA for the CDR3: TGTGCCAGCAGGATGGGACAGAACACCGGGGAGCTGTTTTTT.

This clone has only one observation. The chain links TRBV9 to TRBJ1-5; unclear D gene. The CDR3 extends over 15 amino acids. V lost 0 bases to trimming and J lost 5 bases, with 12 bases between them. Germline assignment: CDR1 SGDLS and CDR2 YYNGEE. As DNA, the CDR3 is TGTGCCAGCAGCGTAGCTGGTCTGGACTATCAGCCCCAGCATTTT. Translated: CASSVAGLDYQPQHF. Supplemented by reference TRBV9 and TRBJ1-5, the full variable domain reads DSGVTQTPKHLITATGQRVTLRCSPRSGDLSVYWYQQSLDQGLQFLIQYYNGEERAKGNILERFSAQQFPDLHSELNLSSLELGDSALYFCASSVAGLDYQPQHFGDGTRLSIL.

The chain links TRBV12-3 or TRBV12-4 to TRBJ2-2; possible D gene TRBD1, 6 bases. CDR3 length: 13 residues. The ends were cut back, 5 bases at V and 6 bases at J, with 10 bases in the middle. CDR3 sequence: CASSQQGAGELFF. The CDR3 nucleotides are TGTGCCAGCAGTCAACAGGGAGCCGGGGAGCTGTTTTTT.

The rearrangement joins TRBV11-2 to TRBJ2-7; 7 positions agree with TRBD2. The CDR3 length is 14 residues. Germline lookup yields CDR1 SGHAT and CDR2 FQNNGV. J gave up 6 bases and V 5 bases, and 10 bases lay outside the gene matches. The CDR3 DNA reads TGTGCCAGCAGCCCGTGGGCGGGAGCTCGCGAGCAGTACTTC. Residues: CASSPWAGAREQYF.

The rearrangement links TRBV9 to TRBJ2-3; tentative D call: TRBD2 (7 bases). The CDR3 consists of 17 residues. The V end lost 4 bases, the J end lost 2 bases, and 20 bases lay between the germline ends. In germline, CDR1 is SGDLS, CDR2 YYNGEE. CDR3: CASSPYKGGGATDTQYF. The DNA of the CDR3 is TGTGCCAGCAGCCCTTATAAGGGGGGGGGCGCCACAGATACGCAGTATTTT. The whole variable domain, filled in from reference TRBV9 and TRBJ2-3, reads DSGVTQTPKHLITATGQRVTLRCSPRSGDLSVYWYQQSLDQGLQFLIQYYNGEERAKGNILERFSAQQFPDLHSELNLSSLELGDSALYFCASSPYKGGGATDTQYFGPGTRLTVL.

The chain couples TRBV6-5 to TRBJ2-1; D gene ambiguous. V dropped 0 bases and J dropped 4 bases, with 10 bases sitting between them. Germline assignment: CDR1 MNHEY and CDR2 SVGAGI. This CDR3 region has 15 residues. CDR3 in amino acids: CASSYSSRSYNEQFF. DNA for the CDR3: TGTGCCAGCAGTTACTCGAGTCGAAGTTACAATGAGCAGTTCTTC.

By share of the sample, this clone is hyperexpanded (1% or more). The rearrangement uses TRBV19 and TRBJ1-5, with D tentatively TRBD1 (6 bases). The germline CDR1 and CDR2 sequences are LNHDA and SQIVND (reference sequence). This CDR3 contains 15 residues. V lost 1 base to trimming and J lost 2 bases, with 9 bases between them. DNA of the CDR3: TGTGCCAGTAGTATAGGGTACAGGGGCAATCAGCCCCAGCATTTT. This gives the protein CASSIGYRGNQPQHF.

V is TRBV5-1 and J is TRBJ2-3, with TRBD2 matching 8 bases. Germline CDR1 SGHRS, CDR2 YFSETQ. V trimming: 7 bases; J trimming: 2 bases; junction bases outside the gene matches: 6. CDR3 size: 14 residues. The CDR3 DNA reads as TGCGCCAGCCGCGTAGCGGGACCCACAGATACGCAGTATTTT. Its translation is CASRVAGPTDTQYF. The complete variable domain, with remaining parts taken from reference TRBV5-1 and TRBJ2-3, reads KAGVTQTPRYLIKTRGQQVTLSCSPISGHRSVSWYQQTPGQGLQFLFEYFSETQRNKGNFPGRFSGRQFSNSRSEMNVSTLELGDSALYLCASRVAGPTDTQYFGPGTRLTVL.

The V gene is TRBV28, the J gene TRBJ2-3; possible D gene TRBD2, 6 bases. This CDR3 comprises 12 residues. V lost 5 bases and J lost 5, with 8 bases in between. The germline gives CDR1 MDHEN, CDR2 SYDVKM. The CDR3 protein is CASSLAIDTQYF. The CDR3 DNA sequence: TGTGCCAGCAGTCTAGCGATAGATACGCAGTATTTT.

The J gene is TRBJ1-1, the V gene TRBV5-1, with D possibly being TRBD1 (5 bases). CDR1 is SGHRS, CDR2 YFSETQ, per germline. Trimming pared 2 bases from V and 2 bases from J, leaving 7 bases between. The CDR3 is made up of 13 amino acids. The CDR3: CASSFQGNTEAFF. The CDR3 nucleotides read TGCGCCAGCAGCTTTCAGGGAAACACTGAAGCTTTCTTT. The entire variable domain, with the rest obtained from reference TRBV5-1 and TRBJ1-1, is as follows: KAGVTQTPRYLIKTRGQQVTLSCSPISGHRSVSWYQQTPGQGLQFLFEYFSETQRNKGNFPGRFSGRQFSNSRSEMNVSTLELGDSALYLCASSFQGNTEAFFGQGTRLTVV.

The chain carries TRBV4-1 and TRBJ2-7; the match to TRBD1 covers 11 bases. V lost 4 bases and J lost 3; bases outside the gene matches: 5. This CDR3 comprises 15 residues. Germline V gene lookup returns CDR1 MGHRA and CDR2 YSYEKL. CDR3 in amino acids: CASSREGQGVYEQYF. Here the CDR3 DNA reads TGCGCCAGCAGCCGAGAGGGACAGGGGGTCTACGAGCAGTACTTC.

The chain joins TRBV5-4 to TRBJ1-1; TRBD1 is a possible D gene (5 bases). CDR1 SGHNT and CDR2 YYREEE come from the germline V gene (reference sequence). The germline V and J ends were trimmed by 0 bases and 6 bases, with 9 bases remaining between them. CDR3 length: 13 residues. CDR3 protein: CASSLAAGPEAFF. The DNA for the CDR3 is TGTGCCAGCAGCTTGGCGGCAGGGCCTGAAGCTTTCTTT.

This chain uses TRBV9 with TRBJ2-5; 8 bases fit TRBD1. The V gene's germline CDR1 is SGDLS and CDR2 YYNGEE. CDR3 length: 15 amino acids. The trim removed 0 bases at V and 4 bases at J, leaving 5 bases unmatched. The CDR3 reads CASSVGQGHLETQYF. CDR3 DNA sequence: TGTGCCAGCAGCGTAGGACAGGGGCACCTAGAGACCCAGTACTTC.

V usage is TRBV7-9 and J usage is TRBJ1-4; 10 bases fit TRBD1. The germline V gene has CDR1 SEHNR and CDR2 FQNEAQ (reference sequence). After removal of 3 bases from V and 4 bases from J, the junction contained 5 bases not matched to a gene. The CDR3 is 16 residues long. CDR3: CASSFGTGAVNEKLFF. The CDR3 nucleotides read TGTGCCAGCAGCTTTGGGACAGGGGCGGTTAATGAAAAACTGTTTTTT.

The V and J genes are TRBV3-1 (or the pseudogene TRBV3-2) and TRBJ2-5, with 9 nucleotides matching TRBD2. The CDR3 loop spans 18 amino acids. J lost 5 bases, V lost 1 base, and 14 bases had no gene match. Germline assignment: CDR1 LGHDT and CDR2 YNNKEL (reference sequence). The CDR3 coding sequence is TGTGCCAGCAGCCAAGGGTTCGGTAGCGGGAGTCGGGGGGAGACCCAGTACTTC. This sequence encodes CASSQGFGSGSRGETQYF.

V is TRBV27 and J is TRBJ2-1; D perhaps matches TRBD1 (5 bases). CDR3 length equals 15 residues. Germline assignment: CDR1 MNHEY and CDR2 SMNVEV (reference sequence). Trimming cost V 2 bases and J 3 bases, with 11 bases left between them. The CDR3 here is CASSLDQGGYNEQFF. The CDR3 nucleotides read TGTGCCAGCAGTTTAGACCAGGGCGGCTACAATGAGCAGTTCTTC.

This clone was seen only a few times. The rearrangement links TRBV19 to TRBJ2-2; TRBD2 matches 11 bases. Germline V lookup: CDR1 LNHDA, CDR2 SQIVND (reference sequence). The J segment lost 7 bases and the V segment lost 4 bases, leaving 8 bases of the junction unmatched. CDR3 length: 16 residues. This CDR3 reads CASSTQTSGTVGELFF. As DNA, the CDR3 is TGTGCCAGTAGTACCCAGACTAGCGGGACGGTCGGGGAGCTGTTTTTT.

This chain uses TRBV5-1 with TRBJ2-7; tentatively, D is TRBD2 (6 bases). V was pared by 5 bases and J by 5 bases, with 14 bases between. Germline-derived CDR1 and CDR2 are SGHRS and YFSETQ. This CDR3 is 13 amino acids long. CDR3 in amino acids: CASRRGAGDEQYF. CDR3 bases: TGCGCCAGCAGGAGGGGAGCGGGCGACGAGCAGTACTTC.

The V gene is TRBV25-1, the J gene TRBJ2-5; D possibly corresponds to TRBD1 (7 bases). The CDR3 covers 15 residues. V dropped 1 base and J dropped 4 bases, with 13 bases sitting between them. Germline-derived CDR1 and CDR2 are MGHDK and SYGVNS. CDR3: CASSELGGGTETQYF. The CDR3 nucleotides are TGTGCCAGCAGTGAATTAGGGGGCGGGACAGAGACCCAGTACTTC.

V gene TRBV30 combines with J gene TRBJ1-2; TRBD1 matches 7 bases. With V trimmed by 2 bases and J by 3 bases, 3 bases remained unmatched. From germline, CDR1 is GTSNPN and CDR2 SVGIG (reference sequence). The CDR3 has 13 residues. CDR3 amino acids: CAWSRDSHYGYTF. CDR3 nucleotide sequence: TGTGCCTGGAGTCGGGACAGCCACTATGGCTACACCTTC.

This clone was observed once. J is TRBJ2-1 and V is TRBV5-4; TRBD2 aligns across 13 bases. Trimming took 4 bases from V and 6 from J; bases not matched to a gene: 4. Germline assignment: CDR1 SGHNT and CDR2 YYREEE (reference sequence). This CDR3 is built from 15 residues. The CDR3 loop reads CASSPGLAGINEQFF. CDR3 DNA: TGTGCCAGCAGCCCGGGACTAGCGGGAATCAATGAGCAGTTCTTC.

The V gene is TRBV5-4, the J gene TRBJ2-7, with D possibly TRBD2 on 6 matching bases. The CDR3 is 15 residues long. Trimming shortened V by 0 bases and J by 3 bases, and 13 bases separated the two germline ends. Germline loops: CDR1 SGHNT, CDR2 YYREEE (reference sequence). The CDR3 sequence: CASSLDGGGNYEQYF. The CDR3 DNA reads TGTGCCAGCAGCTTGGATGGGGGAGGCAACTACGAGCAGTACTTC.

The chain couples TRBV7-9 to TRBJ2-7, with D perhaps matching TRBD2 (5 bases). The germline gives CDR1 SEHNR, CDR2 FQNEAQ (reference sequence). This CDR3 spans 13 amino acids. V lost 5 bases, J lost 0 bases, and 8 bases lay in between. In nucleotides, the CDR3 is TGTGCCAGCAGCGCCCGGGACTCCTACGAGCAGTACTTC. It is translated as CASSARDSYEQYF. The variable domain in full, completed from reference TRBV7-9 and TRBJ2-7, reads DTGVSQNPRHKITKRGQNVTFRCDPISEHNRLYWYRQTLGQGPEFLTYFQNEAQLEKSRLLSDRFSAERPKGSFSTLEIQRTEQGDSAMYLCASSARDSYEQYFGPGTRLTVT.

This clone turned up a few times. The chain carries TRBV7-9 and TRBJ2-3; the D gene is possibly TRBD1 (5 bases). Trimming took 5 bases from V and 3 from J, leaving 12 bases between them. CDR1 is SEHNR, CDR2 FQNEAQ, per germline (reference sequence). The CDR3 is 14 residues long. CDR3 residues: CASSPPTVTDTQYF. The CDR3 coding sequence is TGTGCCAGCAGCCCACCGACAGTAACAGATACGCAGTATTTT.

The rearrangement joins TRBV10-3 to TRBJ1-2, with 12 bases aligning to TRBD1. The CDR3 runs to 13 residues. Germline loops: CDR1 ENHRY, CDR2 SYGVKD. V was clipped by 7 bases and J by 6 bases; unmatched bases: 3. The CDR3 is CAITGQGADGYTF. The CDR3, as DNA: TGTGCCATCACGGGACAGGGGGCAGATGGCTACACCTTC.

This chain connects TRBV5-5 to TRBJ1-1; 9 bases map to TRBD1. CDR3 length: 16 amino acids. V lost 5 bases, J lost 5 bases, and 13 bases stayed unmatched. Germline V lookup: CDR1 SGHKS, CDR2 YYEKEE (reference sequence). This CDR3 reads CASSAGTGRGYTEAFF. DNA of the CDR3: TGTGCCAGCAGTGCCGGGACAGGGAGGGGGTATACTGAAGCTTTCTTT.